The sequence of this T cell receptor (beta chain) was determined in a study of CD4 T cells in relation to SARS-CoV-2 and coronaviruses. Uncultured naive and memory CD4+ T cells supplied DNA for deep TCR-beta sequencing. Produced via immunoSEQ multiplex PCR; TCRdb's table is partial and in-frame only. The sample has about 56,000 clones; 92% are singletons. Findings of the study overall: Memory recall responses, not primary responses primed in culture, are what the assay detects.

The CDR3 loop spans 13 amino acids. V was cut by 4 bases and J by 10 bases, with 13 bases left in between. Note on this clone: Its antigen is currently unknown.

This receptor was taken from an adult with COVID-19. Sequenced input: naive CD4+ T cells from PBMCs. The sample's subset: naive CD4+ T cells isolated by negative enrichment. The rearrangement uses TRBV12-3 or TRBV12-4 and TRBJ1-4; D not certain. The chain's CDR3 is CASSYGSRGKLFF. The DNA for the CDR3 is TGTGCCAGCAGTTATGGGTCGCGGGGAAAACTGTTTTTT.